This T cell receptor beta chain stems from a study of blood T cell repertoires in COVID-19. Study information: Italy, Spain and the United States were the sources of the convalescent and acute COVID-19 samples. T cells, B-cell-depleted T cells, or PBMCs provided the cDNA or gDNA that served as material.

CDR1 is LGHNT and CDR2 is FRNRAP in the germline V gene. The V gene lost 3 bases and the J gene lost 4 bases, with 5 bases spanning the gap. The CDR3 contains 12 residues. Original analysis: Counts of nucleated cells, estimated from reference gene primer amplification, were obtained. Only in-frame clones appear in the TCRdb table, and some are missing; sequencing was by immunoSEQ multiplex PCR. V, J and clone size derive from that table, while D and trimming were established from the DNA sequence. The table includes 200,000 to 250,000 clones, 80% to 85% detected once. The sequencing sample was made of peripheral blood. The rearrangement links TRBV12-5 to TRBJ2-3, with D hard to call. The clonotype originates from a woman between 18 and 29 years old with acute or convalescent COVID-19. The CDR3 spells CASGFSSDTQYF. The CDR3, as DNA: TGTGCTAGTGGTTTCTCCTCAGATACGCAGTATTTT. The whole variable domain, filled in from reference TRBV12-5 and TRBJ2-3, reads DARVTQTPRHKVTEMGQEVTMRCQPILGHNTVFWYRQTMMQGLELLAYFRNRAPLDDSGMPKDRFSAEMPDATLATLKIQPSEPRDSAVYFCASGFSSDTQYFGPGTRLTVL.